This T cell receptor beta chain is drawn from a study of cytomegalovirus exposure and HLA in healthy donors. Study background: T cells numbering around 190 million yielded roughly 120 million unique TCR beta sequences in an earlier analysis.

Germline V gene sequence: CDR1 MNHEY, CDR2 SVGAGI. V was trimmed by 7 bases and J by 8 bases, leaving 18 bases between them. This CDR3 comprises 14 residues. Both 60 Vbeta primers and 13 Jbeta primers went into the PCR. TCRdb keeps only in-frame clones here, not all; method: immunoSEQ multiplex PCR. The data show hundreds of thousands of clones, 75% to 80% seen once. The sequencing sample was made of PBMCs. The V gene is TRBV6-5, the J gene TRBJ2-1; no firm D call. The receptor's source is a male donor in good health and CMV-seronegative. In DNA form, the CDR3 reads TGTGCCAGCACCGTCCTGGCAGCTCAGGATGAGCAGTTCTTC. This gives the protein CASTVLAAQDEQFF.